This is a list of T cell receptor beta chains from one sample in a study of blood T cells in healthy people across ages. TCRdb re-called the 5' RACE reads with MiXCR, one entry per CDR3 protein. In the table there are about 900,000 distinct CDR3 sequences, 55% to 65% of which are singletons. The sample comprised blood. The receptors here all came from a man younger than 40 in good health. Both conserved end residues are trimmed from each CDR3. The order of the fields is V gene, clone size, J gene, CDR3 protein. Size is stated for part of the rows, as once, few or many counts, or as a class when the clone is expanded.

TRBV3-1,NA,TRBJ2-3,ASSREVCKPDTDTQY
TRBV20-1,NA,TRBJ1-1,SAWTAGVNTEAF
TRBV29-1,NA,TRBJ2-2,SVRDTGELF
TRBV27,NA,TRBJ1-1,ASSFSRNTEAF
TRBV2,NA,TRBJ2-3,ASMASGVTDTQY
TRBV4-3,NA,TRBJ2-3,ASSQGFTDTQY
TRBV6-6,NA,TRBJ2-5,ASSPERGAQY
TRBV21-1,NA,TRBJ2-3,ASSRLLGDTQY
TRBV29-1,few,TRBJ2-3,SVDGGRADTQY
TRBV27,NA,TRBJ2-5,ASSLSVKPATQY
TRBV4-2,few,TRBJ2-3,ASSQDGGANTDTQY
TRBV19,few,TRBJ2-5,ASSVSQETQY
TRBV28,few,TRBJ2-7,ASSSPGVGYEQY
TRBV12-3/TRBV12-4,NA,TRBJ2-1,ASTSAPEQF
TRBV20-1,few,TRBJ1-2,SARAGEGYT
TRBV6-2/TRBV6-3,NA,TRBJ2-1,ASETVANEQF
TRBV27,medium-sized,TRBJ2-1,ASTPVRDVHYNEQF
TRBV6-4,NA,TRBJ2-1,ASSEAGTYNEQF
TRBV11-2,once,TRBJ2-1,ASSLEPGLAYNEQF
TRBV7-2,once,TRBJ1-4,ASSWGASANEKLF
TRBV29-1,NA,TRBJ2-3,SVEGSGGPGDTQY
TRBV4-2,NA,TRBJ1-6,ASSQKGGQLFYNSPLH
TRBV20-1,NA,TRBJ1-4,SAEIEGVEKLF
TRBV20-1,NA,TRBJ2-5,SALKGAETQY
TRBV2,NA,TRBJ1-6,ASSDPGQQSSPLH
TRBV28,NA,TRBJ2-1,ASALTERGNEQF
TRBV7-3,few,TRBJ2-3,ASSPDWGTDTQY
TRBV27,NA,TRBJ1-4,ASSPDGTNEKLF
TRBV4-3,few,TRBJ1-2,ASSQDRSSGYT
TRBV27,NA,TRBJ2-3,ASSLRGRADTQY
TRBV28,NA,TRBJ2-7,ASSLTVFYEQY
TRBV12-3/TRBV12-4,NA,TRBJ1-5,ASSPDGGNQPQH
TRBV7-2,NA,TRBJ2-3,ASSLARNTDTQY
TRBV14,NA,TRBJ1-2,ASSQGAVSNYGYT
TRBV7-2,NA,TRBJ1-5,ASSPYSNQPQH
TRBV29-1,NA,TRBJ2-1,SVEAGGSYNEQF
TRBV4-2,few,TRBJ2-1,ASSQWGSEQF
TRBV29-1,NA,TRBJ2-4,SAGQGDLRGQY
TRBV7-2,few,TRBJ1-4,ASSLSKGSGEKLF
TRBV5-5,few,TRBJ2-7,ASSLAVRRGSYEQY
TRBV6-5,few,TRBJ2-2,ASSDRVLNSRELF
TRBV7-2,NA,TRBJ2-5,ASSWLNQETQY
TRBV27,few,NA,ASRKTGQGRGEQY
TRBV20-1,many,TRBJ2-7,SASPPGGTYEQY
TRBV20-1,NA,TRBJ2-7,SGRGQESYEQY
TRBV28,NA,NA,ASRLPSRAGGPVSYEQY
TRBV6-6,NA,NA,ASKKGSGLAEQY
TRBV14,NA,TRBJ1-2,ASSLTPVEGGYGYT
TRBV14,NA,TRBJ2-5,ASSYLQGKQY
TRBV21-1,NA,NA,ASPWADEQY
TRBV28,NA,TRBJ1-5,ASRPGTNQQPQH
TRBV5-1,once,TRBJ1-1,ASKDRATLNTEAF